The 12 T cell receptor beta chains below come from one sample, sequenced in a study of glioma-infiltrating T cells after dendritic cell vaccination. The data were produced by immunoSEQ multiplex PCR, yet TCRdb's version contains in-frame clones alone and is incomplete. The profile shows roughly 41,000 clones, 70% to 85% of them singletons. The source material was blood, sampled before dendritic cell vaccination. The receptor set was obtained from a human donor with glioblastoma.

This rearrangement joins TRBV6-4 to TRBJ2-7, with a tentative D call TRBD2 (5 bases). The CDR3 is 13 residues long. Germline V gene lookup returns CDR1 MRHNA and CDR2 SNTAGT. Trimming left V 4 bases short and J 2 bases short, with 9 bases between. The CDR3 DNA follows: TGTGCCAGCAGTGGTAACGGGGCCTACGAGCAGTACTTC. It translates to CASSGNGAYEQYF.

V and J are TRBV5-6 and TRBJ1-4, with TRBD1 identical over 10 bases. Looked up from germline, CDR1 is SGHDT and CDR2 is YYEEEE. Losses at the gene ends were 0 bases for V and 5 bases for J; bases not matched to a gene: 10. The length of the CDR3 is 18 residues. The CDR3 DNA reads TGTGCCAGCAGCTTGGGAGGGACAGGGGTGGCCCTAAATGAAAAACTGTTTTTT. It codes for CASSLGGTGVALNEKLFF. Full variable domain (outside the CDR3, taken from reference TRBV5-6 and TRBJ1-4): DAGVTQSPTHLIKTRGQQVTLRCSPKSGHDTVSWYQQALGQGPQFIFQYYEEEERQRGNFPDRFSGHQFPNYSSELNVNALLLGDSALYLCASSLGGTGVALNEKLFFGSGTQLSVL.

The chain joins TRBV7-2 to TRBJ2-1; the D gene is possibly TRBD1 (6 bases). Germline loops: CDR1 SGHTA, CDR2 FQGNSA. Trimming took off 3 bases at V and 10 bases at J, with 10 bases between the two ends. The CDR3 runs to 12 residues. CDR3 residues: CASSFQGIEQFF. As DNA, the CDR3 is TGTGCCAGCAGCTTTCAGGGGATAGAGCAGTTCTTC.

The V gene is TRBV9, the J gene TRBJ2-3, with no clear D. Trimming removed 0 bases from V and 0 bases from J, with 5 bases in between. The V gene's germline CDR1 is SGDLS and CDR2 YYNGEE. CDR3 length: 14 amino acids. CDR3 residues: CASSVDGSTDTQYF. DNA of the CDR3: TGTGCCAGCAGCGTAGACGGTAGCACAGATACGCAGTATTTT. The full variable domain, in which reference TRBV9 and TRBJ2-3 provide the parts outside the CDR3, is DSGVTQTPKHLITATGQRVTLRCSPRSGDLSVYWYQQSLDQGLQFLIQYYNGEERAKGNILERFSAQQFPDLHSELNLSSLELGDSALYFCASSVDGSTDTQYFGPGTRLTVL.

This clone was seen only a few times. The chain uses TRBV21-1 and TRBJ1-5; TRBD1, the table's D call, was not compared with the DNA. TRBV21-1 is assigned pseudogene status. This CDR3 comprises 16 residues. The CDR3 protein is CASSLQRQGSNQPQHF. For the CDR3, the DNA is TGTGCCAGCAGCCTTCAGAGACAGGGAAGCAATCAGCCCCAGCATTTT.

This chain joins TRBV27 and TRBJ2-7; 7 positions match TRBD1. Germline assignment: CDR1 MNHEY and CDR2 SMNVEV (reference sequence). The CDR3 extends over 16 amino acids. V shed 6 bases, J shed 5 bases, and the junction held 16 bases outside the gene matches. The CDR3 region is CASRDQNDRVDNEQYF. In DNA form, the CDR3 reads TGTGCCAGCAGGGATCAGAATGACAGGGTGGACAACGAGCAGTACTTC.

This sequence joins TRBV6-1 and TRBJ1-5, with D possibly TRBD1 on 6 matching bases. Germline loops: CDR1 MNHNS, CDR2 SASEGT. The CDR3 sequence is 15 residues long. V was pared by 3 bases and J by 4 bases, with 13 bases between. CDR3 nucleotides: TGTGCCAGCAGTGAGTCAGGGGAGGGGAATCAGCCCCAGCATTTT. Translating it yields CASSESGEGNQPQHF.

DNA for the CDR3: TGTGCCAGCAGCTTGGGGGGGGCCAGGGCAGATACGCAGTATTTT. Translating it yields CASSLGGARADTQYF. The chain couples TRBV7-9 to TRBJ2-3; D perhaps matches TRBD2 (7 bases). The germline V gene encodes CDR1 SEHNR and CDR2 FQNEAQ (reference sequence). CDR3 length: 15 residues. With 3 bases removed from V and 4 bases from J, the gap between germline ends came to 14 bases.

The V and J genes are TRBV6-5 and TRBJ2-1; possibly TRBD1 for D (5 bases). The CDR3 contains 15 residues. V shed 8 bases and J shed 1 base, with 15 bases lying between them. CDR1 is MNHEY and CDR2 is SVGAGI in the germline V gene. CDR3 DNA sequence: TGTGCCAGCTCACAGGTCCTTTCATCCTACAATGAGCAGTTCTTC. Translated: CASSQVLSSYNEQFF.

The chain is built from TRBV14 and TRBJ1-4, with D possibly matching TRBD1 (6 bases). Germline V gene data show CDR1 as SGHDN and CDR2 as FVKESK. Deletions cut 7 bases from V and 7 bases from J, with 19 bases between. The CDR3 contains 15 residues. The CDR3 is CASNSVGIGGEKLFF. The DNA of the CDR3 is TGTGCCAGCAATAGCGTAGGAATAGGGGGTGAAAAACTGTTTTTT.

This chain uses TRBV9 with TRBJ1-1; D is undetermined. The CDR3 sequence is 12 residues long. Trimming took off 0 bases at V and 5 bases at J, with 5 bases between the two ends. Looked up from germline, CDR1 is SGDLS and CDR2 is YYNGEE. This chain's CDR3 is CASSVGETEAFF. In DNA form, the CDR3 reads TGTGCCAGCAGCGTAGGGGAGACTGAAGCTTTCTTT.

The rearrangement joins TRBV6-5 to TRBJ2-5; D uncertain. The V and J ends lost 5 bases and 1 base respectively, with 5 bases between them. CDR1 and CDR2 (germline): MNHEY, SVGAGI. CDR3 length: 12 residues. The CDR3: CASSDTQETQYF. CDR3 sequence (DNA): TGTGCCAGCAGTGACACCCAAGAGACCCAGTACTTC.